This entry describes one TCR beta chain. These data are taken from a study of cytomegalovirus exposure and HLA in healthy donors. Amplification used 60 Vbeta primers and 13 Jbeta primers. Only in-frame clones appear in the TCRdb table, and some are missing; sequencing was by immunoSEQ multiplex PCR. The top ten clones hold 5.5% to 8.5% of a sample with some 77,000 clones, 60% to 80% of them seen once. The origin of this receptor is a woman between 35 and 50 years old in good health and CMV-seronegative. Sample: PBMCs.

This CDR3 is CASGPGTGGYTEAFF. In DNA, the CDR3 is TGTGCCAGCGGTCCAGGGACAGGGGGTTACACTGAAGCTTTCTTT. This rearrangement joins TRBV28 to TRBJ1-1, with 11 bases that match TRBD1. The CDR3 runs to 15 residues. Losses at the gene ends were 8 bases for V and 3 bases for J; bases not matched to a gene: 8. CDR1 is MDHEN and CDR2 is SYDVKM in the germline V gene.